The present entry profiles one T cell receptor (beta chain) with its context. V lost 10 bases, J lost 2 bases, and 11 bases lay in between. Per germline, CDR1 LNHDA and CDR2 SQIVND (reference sequence). The CDR3 is made up of 12 amino acids. This entry is derived from a study of blood T cell repertoires in COVID-19. Only in-frame clones appear in the TCRdb table, and some are missing; sequencing was by immunoSEQ multiplex PCR. The table has fewer than 400,000 clones, 92% seen once. Sequencing was performed on PBMCs or T cells enriched from blood (not recorded which). The chain links TRBV19 to TRBJ1-1; perhaps TRBD1 as D (5 bases). The receptor comes from a woman in her twenties or thirties who had recovered from COVID-19. The CDR3 bases are TGTGCCACCGTAGACAGTAACACTGAAGCTTTCTTT. Its protein is CATVDSNTEAFF.